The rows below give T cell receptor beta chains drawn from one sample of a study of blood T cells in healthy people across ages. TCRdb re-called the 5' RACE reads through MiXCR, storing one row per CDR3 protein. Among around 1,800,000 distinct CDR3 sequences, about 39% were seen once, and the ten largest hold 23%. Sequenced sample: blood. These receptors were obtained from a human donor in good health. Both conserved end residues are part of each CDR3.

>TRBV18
CASSDGTDYTEAFF
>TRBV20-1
CSAWGGGVHEQYF
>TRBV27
CASSSGQLWSPLHF
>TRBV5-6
CASSLALPLEQYF
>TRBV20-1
CSARTSGGANTGELFF
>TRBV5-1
CASSPAGQMNTGELFF
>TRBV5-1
CASSLAGVEQFF
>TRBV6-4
CATSEGAATDTQYF
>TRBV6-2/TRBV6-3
CASSRGDRGAYGYTF
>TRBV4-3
CASSQDRGSDTQYF
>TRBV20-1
CSATQTGGEQYF
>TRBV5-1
CASSLALAGARDTQYF
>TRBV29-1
CSVVGEISSGANVLTF
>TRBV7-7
CASGDRRGTGELFF
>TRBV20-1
CSAARLAPYNEQFF
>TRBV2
CASRVAGGLYNEQFF
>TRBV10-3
CAIRGTGENYGYTF
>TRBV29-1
CSVEIRTDTQYF
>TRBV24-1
CATSDRLAGVHEQYF
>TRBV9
CASSVLAGPYEQYF
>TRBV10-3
CAISESSNNYGYTF
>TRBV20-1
CSANRGLTYEQYF
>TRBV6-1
CASSELRTKFAETQYF
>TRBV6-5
CASSYPTGAQSYEQYF
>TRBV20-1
CSALRGEYEQYF
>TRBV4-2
CASSQALLFREQYF
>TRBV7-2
CASSPLRPDTQYF
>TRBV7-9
CASSLDLAGISYVQYF
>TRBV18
CASSPAVPGDTQYF
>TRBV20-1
CSAGPLGAKNIQYF
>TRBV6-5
CASSLLTPRDLSTQYF
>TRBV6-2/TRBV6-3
CASTKIRRSSGANVLTF
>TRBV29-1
CSVAGADRDNYGYTF
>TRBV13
CASSLHGRGTEAFF
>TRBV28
CATIGSTDAQYF
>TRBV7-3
CASSYQTEADTRYF
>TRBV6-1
CAGSPLAGHYEQYF
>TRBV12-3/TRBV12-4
CASSLWNLEAFF
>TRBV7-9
CASSSGDSTGELFF
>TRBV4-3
CASSQERAKTYEQYF
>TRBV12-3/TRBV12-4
CASSLTANTEAFF
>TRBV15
CATSRDSSPQYF
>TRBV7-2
CASSPYLTVDYTF
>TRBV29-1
CSVRDRGGYNEQFF
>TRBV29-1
CSVAPGQRNTEAFF
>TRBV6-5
CASSPGLGEAFF
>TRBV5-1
CASSSPDLQETQYF
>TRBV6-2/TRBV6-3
CASSYRGWTEAFF
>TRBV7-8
CASSWTSGNQETQYF
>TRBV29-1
CSVDPLAFQNEQFF
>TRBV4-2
CASSRQSRLYGTGELFF
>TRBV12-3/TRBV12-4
CARTQGAGLYNEQFF
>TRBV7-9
CASSLGVSYNQPQHF
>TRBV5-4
CASSRSGRRTDTQYF